This T cell receptor beta chain emerged from a study of regulatory T cells in long-lasting Graves disease. Study-level results: Persistent-disease Graves' patients showed less TCR diversity than new cases. There were preferences for TRBV28, TRBJ1-2 and TRBJ2-5 in persistent disease.

Germline V lookup: CDR1 MNHNS, CDR2 SASEGT. CDR3 length: 14 amino acids. The junction had 7 bases not matched to a gene; V was cut back by 6 bases and J by 6 bases. Documented time point: persistent/refractory GD, antithyroid drugs over 5 years with positive TRAb. PBMCs provided the RNA from which the TCR library was made. American Thyroid Association guidelines defined how Graves' disease was diagnosed. Peripheral blood, approximately 9 milliliters per patient, was collected in EDTA tubes. TCR beta libraries were built with iRepertoire HTBI primers and Arm-PCR of CDR3 regions. TCRdb reprocessed the multiplex PCR reads via MiXCR and lists one record per CDR3 protein. The data contain about 290,000 distinct CDR3 sequences, roughly a fifth of them singletons. This clonotype appeared many times. The antigen is undetermined.

Sequencing used peripheral blood mononuclear cells (PBMCs), obtained when the disease was refractory, from a patient treated with antithyroid drugs. The chain links TRBV6-1 to TRBJ2-2; TRBD1 agrees at 7 bases. The source is a female donor with Graves disease. Here the CDR3 reads CASRPTGDAGELFF. The CDR3, as DNA: TGTGCCAGCAGGCCTACAGGGGATGCCGGGGAGCTGTTTTTT.